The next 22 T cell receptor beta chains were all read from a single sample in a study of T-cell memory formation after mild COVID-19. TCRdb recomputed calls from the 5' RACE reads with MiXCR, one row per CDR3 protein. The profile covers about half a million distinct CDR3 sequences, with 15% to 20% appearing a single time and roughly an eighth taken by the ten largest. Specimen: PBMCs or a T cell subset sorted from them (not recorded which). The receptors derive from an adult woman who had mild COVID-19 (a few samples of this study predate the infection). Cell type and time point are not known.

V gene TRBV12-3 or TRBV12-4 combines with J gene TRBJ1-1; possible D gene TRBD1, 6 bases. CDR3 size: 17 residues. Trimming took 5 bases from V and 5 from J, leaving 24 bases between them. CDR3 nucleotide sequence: TGTGCCAGCAGTCCCAGTGGTCGGGGGGCGTTGCTTACTGAAGCTTTCTTT. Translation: CASSPSGRGALLTEAFF.

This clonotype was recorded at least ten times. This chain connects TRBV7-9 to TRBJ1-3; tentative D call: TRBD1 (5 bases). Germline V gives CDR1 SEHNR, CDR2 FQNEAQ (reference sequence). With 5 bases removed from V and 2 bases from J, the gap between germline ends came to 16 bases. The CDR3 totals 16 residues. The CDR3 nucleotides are TGTGCCAGCAGCCCACGGAAGACAGATACTGGAAACACCATATATTTT. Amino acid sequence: CASSPRKTDTGNTIYF.

CDR3 residues: CATSDSTQGAPTDTQYF. Here the CDR3 DNA reads TGTGCCACCAGTGACTCGACACAGGGGGCCCCCACAGATACGCAGTATTTT. V is TRBV24-1 and J is TRBJ2-3, with 9 bases lining up with TRBD1. V gave up 4 bases and J gave up 2 bases; unmatched junction bases: 9. Germline CDR1 is KGHDR and CDR2 is SFDVKD. The CDR3 is made up of 17 amino acids.

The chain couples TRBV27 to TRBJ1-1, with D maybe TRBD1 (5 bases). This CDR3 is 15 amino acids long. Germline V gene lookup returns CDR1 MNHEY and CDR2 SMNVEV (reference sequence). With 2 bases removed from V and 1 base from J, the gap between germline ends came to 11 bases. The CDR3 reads CASSLQGLANTEAFF. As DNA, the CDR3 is TGTGCCAGCAGTTTACAGGGATTGGCGAACACTGAAGCTTTCTTT.

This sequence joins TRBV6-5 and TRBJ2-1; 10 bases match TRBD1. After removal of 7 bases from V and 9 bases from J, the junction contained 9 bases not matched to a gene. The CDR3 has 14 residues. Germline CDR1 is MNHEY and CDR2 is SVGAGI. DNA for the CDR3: TGTGCCAGCACGGGGACAGGGGATTTGGGTGAGCAGTTCTTC. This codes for CASTGTGDLGEQFF.

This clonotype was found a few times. CDR3 in DNA: TGTGCCAGCAGCGTAGTCCCAGGGATCACAGATACGCAGTATTTT. Amino acid sequence: CASSVVPGITDTQYF. This rearrangement joins TRBV9 to TRBJ2-3; maybe TRBD1 (5 bases). V lost 0 bases and J 2 bases, leaving 10 bases between the germline ends. Per germline, CDR1 SGDLS and CDR2 YYNGEE. This CDR3 is built from 15 residues.

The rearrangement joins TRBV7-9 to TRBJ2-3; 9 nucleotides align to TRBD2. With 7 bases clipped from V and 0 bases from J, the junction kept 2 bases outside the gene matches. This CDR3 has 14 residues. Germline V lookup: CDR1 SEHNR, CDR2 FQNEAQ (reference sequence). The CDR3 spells CASKTSGSTDTQYF. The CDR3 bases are TGTGCCAGCAAAACTAGCGGGAGCACAGATACGCAGTATTTT.

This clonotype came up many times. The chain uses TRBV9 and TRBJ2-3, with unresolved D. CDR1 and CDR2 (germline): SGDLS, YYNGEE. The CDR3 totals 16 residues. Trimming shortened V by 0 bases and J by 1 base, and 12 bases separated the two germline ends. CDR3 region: CASSVGGAVGTDTQYF. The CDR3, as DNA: TGTGCCAGCAGCGTAGGAGGAGCAGTGGGCACAGATACGCAGTATTTT.

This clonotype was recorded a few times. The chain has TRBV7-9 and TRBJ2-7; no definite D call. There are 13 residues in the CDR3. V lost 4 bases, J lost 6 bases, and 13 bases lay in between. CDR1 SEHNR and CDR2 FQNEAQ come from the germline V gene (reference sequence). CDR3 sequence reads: CASSSRGRSEQYF. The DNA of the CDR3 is TGTGCCAGCAGCTCTCGAGGTCGGTCCGAGCAGTACTTC.

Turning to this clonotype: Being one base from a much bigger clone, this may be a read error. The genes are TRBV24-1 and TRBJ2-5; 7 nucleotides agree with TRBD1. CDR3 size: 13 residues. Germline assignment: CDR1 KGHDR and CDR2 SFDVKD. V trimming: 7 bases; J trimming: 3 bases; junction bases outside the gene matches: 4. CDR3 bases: TGTGCCACCAGAGGGACAGAAAAAGAGACCCAGTACTTC. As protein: CATRGTEKETQYF.

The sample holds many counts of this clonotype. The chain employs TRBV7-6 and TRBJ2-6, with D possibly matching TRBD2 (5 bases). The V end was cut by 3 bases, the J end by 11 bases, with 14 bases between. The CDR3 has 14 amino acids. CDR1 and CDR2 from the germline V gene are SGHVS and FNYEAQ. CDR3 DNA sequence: TGTGCCAGCAGCTTTTTATTGGGTAGCGACGTCCTGACTTTC. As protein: CASSFLLGSDVLTF.

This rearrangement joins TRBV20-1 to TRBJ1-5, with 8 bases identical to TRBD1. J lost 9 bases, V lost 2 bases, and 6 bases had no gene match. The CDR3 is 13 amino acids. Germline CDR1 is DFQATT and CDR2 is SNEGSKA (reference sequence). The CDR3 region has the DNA TGCAGTGCTAGACCGACAGGGGAGAGGCCCCAGCATTTT. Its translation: CSARPTGERPQHF.

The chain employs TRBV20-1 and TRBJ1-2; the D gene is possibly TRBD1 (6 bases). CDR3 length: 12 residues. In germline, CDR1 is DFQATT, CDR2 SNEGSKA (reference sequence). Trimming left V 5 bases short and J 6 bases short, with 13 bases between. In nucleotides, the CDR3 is TGCAGTGCTCCCCCCGGGGGGCATGGCTACACCTTC. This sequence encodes CSAPPGGHGYTF.

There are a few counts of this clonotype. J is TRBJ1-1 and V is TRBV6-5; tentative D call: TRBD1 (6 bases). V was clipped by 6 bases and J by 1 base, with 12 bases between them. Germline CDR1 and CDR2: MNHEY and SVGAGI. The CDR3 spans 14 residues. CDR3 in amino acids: CASRRDTANTEAFF. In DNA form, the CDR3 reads TGTGCCAGCAGACGGGACACCGCGAACACTGAAGCTTTCTTT.

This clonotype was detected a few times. The CDR3 region is CASSPWDGSHEQYF. As DNA, the CDR3 is TGTGCCAGCAGCCCTTGGGATGGGTCCCACGAGCAGTACTTC. The chain employs TRBV12-3 or TRBV12-4 and TRBJ2-7; D unclear. The CDR3 loop spans 14 amino acids. Trimming removed 6 bases at V and 5 bases at J, with 17 bases between.

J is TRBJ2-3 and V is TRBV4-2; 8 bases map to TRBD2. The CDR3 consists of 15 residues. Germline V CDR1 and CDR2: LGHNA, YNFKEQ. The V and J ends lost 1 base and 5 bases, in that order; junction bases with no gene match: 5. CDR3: CASSQAGGAVDTQYF. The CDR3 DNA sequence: TGTGCCAGCAGCCAAGCGGGGGGGGCAGTAGATACGCAGTATTTT.

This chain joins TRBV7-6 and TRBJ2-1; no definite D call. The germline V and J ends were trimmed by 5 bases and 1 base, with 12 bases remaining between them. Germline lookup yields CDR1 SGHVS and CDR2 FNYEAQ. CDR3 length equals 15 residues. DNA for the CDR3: TGTGCCAGCAGCCCGACAACCCGGTCCTACAATGAGCAGTTCTTC. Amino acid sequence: CASSPTTRSYNEQFF.

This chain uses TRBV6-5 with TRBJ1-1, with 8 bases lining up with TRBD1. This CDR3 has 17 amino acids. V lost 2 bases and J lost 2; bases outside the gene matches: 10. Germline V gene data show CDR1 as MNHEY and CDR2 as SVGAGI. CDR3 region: CASSYRAPGQVNTEAFF. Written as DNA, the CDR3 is TGTGCCAGCAGTTACCGGGCCCCGGGACAGGTCAACACTGAAGCTTTCTTT.

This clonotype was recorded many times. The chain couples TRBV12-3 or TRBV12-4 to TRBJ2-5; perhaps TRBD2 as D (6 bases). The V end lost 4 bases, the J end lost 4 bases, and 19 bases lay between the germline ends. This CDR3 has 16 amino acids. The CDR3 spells CASSSTSRLVGETQYF. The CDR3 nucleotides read TGTGCCAGCAGTTCAACTAGCCGGCTAGTGGGAGAGACCCAGTACTTC.

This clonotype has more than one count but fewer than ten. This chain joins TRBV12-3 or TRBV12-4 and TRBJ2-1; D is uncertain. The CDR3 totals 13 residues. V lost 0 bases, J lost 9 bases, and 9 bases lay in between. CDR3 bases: TGTGCCAGCAGTTTAGCACAGATCGGTGAGCAGTTCTTC. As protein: CASSLAQIGEQFF.

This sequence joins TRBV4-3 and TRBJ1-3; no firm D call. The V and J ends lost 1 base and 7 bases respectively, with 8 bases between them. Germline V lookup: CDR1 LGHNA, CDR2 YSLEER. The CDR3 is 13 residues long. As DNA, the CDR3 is TGCGCCAGCAGCCAAGGCCGTCTCAACACCATATATTTT. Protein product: CASSQGRLNTIYF.

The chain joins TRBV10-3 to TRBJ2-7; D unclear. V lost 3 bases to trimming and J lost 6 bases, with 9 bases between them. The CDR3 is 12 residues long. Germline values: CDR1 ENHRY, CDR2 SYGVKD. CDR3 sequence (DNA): TGTGCCATCAGTGAAAGAGTGGCCGAGCAGTACTTC. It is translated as CAISERVAEQYF.